Included here is one TCR beta chain sequence, with context. Its antigen is not known. This entry is derived from a study of shared clonotypes between healthy human individuals. Study outcomes and limitations: Naive subsets generally had larger estimated richness than memory subsets.

Repertoires were generated with immunoSEQ multiplex PCR, while TCRdb's copy carries only in-frame clones and drops some. The data show some 1,100,000 clones, around 78% seen once. Losses at the gene ends were 6 bases for V and 7 bases for J; bases not matched to a gene: 4. The CDR3 runs to 13 residues. CDR1 and CDR2 (germline): MNHEY, SVGAGI. The clonotype originates from a man aged 18 to 29 in good health. Some clones in this sample may be carry-over from other donors' samples. The sequenced sample was memory CD4+ T cells from PBMCs. Subset noted: CD45RA-negative fraction. V is TRBV6-5 and J is TRBJ1-4, with 8 bases that match TRBD1. CDR3 DNA sequence: TGTGCCAGCAGAGACAGGGGCCTTGAAAAACTGTTTTTT. It translates to CASRDRGLEKLFF.